This paragraph reports one TCR beta chain. These data belong to a study of blood T cell repertoires in COVID-19. Study at large: Whether acute or convalescent, the COVID-19 samples came from the United States, Italy and Spain.

The table came from immunoSEQ multiplex PCR; TCRdb's copy has only in-frame clones and leaves some out. The table lists some 250,000 clones, roughly 86% of them singletons, with 0.8% in the top ten. The CDR3 runs to 14 residues. Germline CDR1 is KGHSH and CDR2 is LQKENI. The junction had 10 bases not matched to a gene; V was cut back by 3 bases and J by 10 bases. The J gene is TRBJ1-2, the V gene TRBV18, with 8 bases identical to TRBD1. The receptor comes from a woman aged 25 to 45 with acute or convalescent COVID-19. Sequencing used peripheral blood. The CDR3 here is CASSPTGQVTHYTF. The CDR3 DNA follows: TGTGCCAGCTCACCGACGGGACAGGTCACCCACTACACCTTC.